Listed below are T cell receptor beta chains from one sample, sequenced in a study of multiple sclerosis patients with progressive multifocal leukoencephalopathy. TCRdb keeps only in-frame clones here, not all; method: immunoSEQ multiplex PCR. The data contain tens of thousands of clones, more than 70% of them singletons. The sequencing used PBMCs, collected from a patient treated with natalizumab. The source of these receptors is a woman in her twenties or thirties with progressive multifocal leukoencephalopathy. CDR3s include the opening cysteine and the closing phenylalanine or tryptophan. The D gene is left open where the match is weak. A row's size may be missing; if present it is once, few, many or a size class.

CASSSDRGSYNEQFF | TGCGCCAGCAGTTCGGACAGGGGGTCCTACAATGAGCAGTTCTTC | NA | TRBD1 | TRBJ2-1 | TRBV10-1
CASSDLGGPRAGELFF | TGTGCCAGCAGTGACCTCGGCGGTCCTAGAGCCGGGGAGCTGTTTTTT | NA | NA | TRBJ2-2 | TRBV6-4
CASSSGEMLGQFF | TGTGCCAGCAGCTCTGGAGAGATGTTGGGACAGTTCTTC | NA | NA | TRBJ2-1 | TRBV6-6
CASSTGLQDGQYF | TGTGCCAGCAGCACGGGACTGCAGGACGGGCAGTACTTC | once | NA | TRBJ2-7 | TRBV5-4
CSTLGGGWETQYF | TGCAGCACCTTAGGTGGGGGCTGGGAGACCCAGTACTTC | NA | NA | TRBJ2-5 | TRBV29-1
CIADTDTQYF | TGCATAGCGGACACAGATACGCAGTATTTT | few | NA | TRBJ2-3 | TRBV29-1
CASSELYEQYF | TGTGCCAGCAGTGAGCTCTACGAGCAGTACTTC | NA | NA | TRBJ2-7 | TRBV2
CASSRTPGSAEQYF | TGTGCCAGCAGTCGAACCCCGGGGAGCGCCGAGCAGTACTTC | NA | NA | TRBJ2-7 | TRBV6-6
CATSHTGVEQFF | TGTGCCACCAGCCATACAGGGGTTGAGCAGTTCTTC | NA | TRBD1 | TRBJ2-1 | TRBV15
CASRFRWSGQEKYEQYF | TGCGCCAGCAGATTCCGATGGTCGGGTCAGGAAAAGTACGAGCAGTACTTC | NA | NA | TRBJ2-7 | TRBV5-1
CASRHPEAGELFF | TGTGCCAGCAGACACCCCGAAGCGGGGGAGCTGTTTTTT | NA | NA | TRBJ2-2 | TRBV7-9
CASSIGGQISYEQYF | TGTGCCAGTAGTATAGGGGGACAGATCTCCTACGAGCAGTACTTC | few | TRBD1 | TRBJ2-7 | TRBV19
CASSEVGGSTEAFF | TGTGCCAGCAGTGAAGTGGGGGGTAGCACTGAAGCTTTCTTT | NA | NA | TRBJ1-1 | TRBV6-1
CASRLEGLSSYEQYF | TGTGCCAGCAGGTTAGAGGGACTGAGCTCCTACGAGCAGTACTTC | NA | NA | TRBJ2-7 | TRBV6-1
CASSSDRGRTGELFF | TGTGCCAGCAGCTCCGACAGGGGCCGCACCGGGGAGCTGTTTTTT | NA | TRBD1 | TRBJ2-2 | TRBV7-9
CASSMRDRISPLHF | TGTGCCAGTAGTATGCGGGACAGAATTTCACCCCTCCACTTT | NA | TRBD1 | TRBJ1-6 | TRBV19
CASSIQLFHTEAFF | TGTGCCAGCAGCATCCAGCTGTTTCACACTGAAGCTTTCTTT | NA | NA | TRBJ1-1 | TRBV6-4
CASSASGTGSYEQYF | TGTGCCAGCAGTGCGTCCGGGACAGGGTCCTACGAGCAGTACTTC | NA | TRBD1 | TRBJ2-7 | TRBV6-1
CASSYYRTSTDTQYF | TGTGCCAGCAGTTACTACAGGACTAGCACAGATACGCAGTATTTT | few | NA | TRBJ2-3 | TRBV6-5
CASSRGRGDYEQYF | TGTGCCAGTAGTAGAGGCAGGGGGGACTACGAGCAGTACTTC | NA | NA | TRBJ2-7 | TRBV19
CASSPTTGAGYEQYF | TGTGCCAGCAGCCCTACGACGGGAGCCGGCTACGAGCAGTACTTC | NA | NA | TRBJ2-7 | TRBV27
CASSSSPFYEQYF | TGTGCCAGCAGCTCGTCCCCTTTCTACGAGCAGTACTTC | NA | NA | TRBJ2-7 | TRBV7-6
CASSERRDFTRNQPQHF | TGCGCCAGCAGTGAGCGTCGAGATTTTACTCGCAATCAGCCCCAGCATTTT | NA | NA | TRBJ1-5 | TRBV10-1
CASSFPRDRASSYNEQFF | TGTGCCAGCAGCTTCCCACGTGACAGGGCTTCCTCCTACAATGAGCAGTTCTTC | NA | TRBD1 | TRBJ2-1 | TRBV7-2
CASSLGGFNGELFF | TGTGCCAGCAGCTTGGGCGGATTTAACGGGGAGCTGTTTTTT | once | NA | TRBJ2-2 | TRBV5-5
CASSISYEQYF | TGTGCCAGCAGCATCTCCTACGAGCAGTACTTC | NA | NA | TRBJ2-7 | TRBV21-1
CAWSLTSVYNEQFF | TGTGCCTGGAGCTTGACTAGCGTATACAATGAGCAGTTCTTC | NA | TRBD2 | TRBJ2-1 | TRBV30
CASSWTSGRVGYNEQFF | TGCGCCAGCAGTTGGACTAGCGGGAGGGTCGGCTACAATGAGCAGTTCTTC | NA | TRBD2 | TRBJ2-1 | TRBV5-1
CASKIDRLSNQPQHF | TGTGCCAGCAAGATTGACCGTCTTAGCAATCAGCCCCAGCATTTT | NA | NA | TRBJ1-5 | TRBV2
CASSRTGIKAGGYTF | TGTGCCAGCTCACGTACAGGGATAAAGGCTGGTGGCTACACCTTC | NA | NA | TRBJ1-2 | TRBV18
CAISEGSLAGEANIQYF | TGTGCCATCAGTGAGGGATCTCTAGCGGGGGAAGCAAACATTCAGTACTTC | NA | TRBD2 | TRBJ2-4 | TRBV10-3
CASSFGEGDYGYTF | TGTGCCAGCAGTTTTGGGGAGGGAGACTATGGCTACACCTTC | NA | NA | TRBJ1-2 | TRBV28
CAIRTENYGYTF | TGTGCCATCAGGACAGAAAACTATGGCTACACCTTC | NA | NA | TRBJ1-2 | TRBV10-3
CASSIVTSGRYEQYF | TGTGCCAGTAGTATAGTGACTAGCGGGAGGTACGAGCAGTACTTC | NA | TRBD2 | TRBJ2-7 | TRBV19
CAWTPQNYGYTF | TGTGCCTGGACCCCCCAAAACTATGGCTACACCTTC | NA | NA | TRBJ1-2 | TRBV30
CASSIGDGLAVEGEQFF | TGTGCCAGTAGTATTGGAGACGGACTAGCTGTAGAGGGTGAGCAGTTCTTC | NA | TRBD2 | TRBJ2-1 | TRBV19
CASSVGGTRMETQYF | TGTGCCAGCAGCGTAGGGGGGACTCGAATGGAGACCCAGTACTTC | NA | NA | TRBJ2-5 | TRBV9
CASSAAGGIDTQYF | TGTGCCAGCAGCGCGGCGGGGGGCATAGATACGCAGTATTTT | once | TRBD2 | TRBJ2-3 | TRBV9
CASNIDGPYNEQFF | TGCGCCAGCAATATTGACGGTCCCTACAATGAGCAGTTCTTC | NA | NA | TRBJ2-1 | TRBV5-1
CASSLTGPTDTQYF | TGCGCCAGCAGCTTAACAGGGCCCACAGATACGCAGTATTTT | few | NA | TRBJ2-3 | TRBV5-1
CASIQVGRTGSYEQYF | TGTGCCAGCATTCAAGTGGGGCGGACAGGCTCCTACGAGCAGTACTTC | NA | TRBD1 | TRBJ2-7 | TRBV2
CASTIAGGTTDTQYF | TGTGCCAGCACTATAGCGGGTGGTACCACAGATACGCAGTATTTT | NA | TRBD2 | TRBJ2-3 | TRBV25-1